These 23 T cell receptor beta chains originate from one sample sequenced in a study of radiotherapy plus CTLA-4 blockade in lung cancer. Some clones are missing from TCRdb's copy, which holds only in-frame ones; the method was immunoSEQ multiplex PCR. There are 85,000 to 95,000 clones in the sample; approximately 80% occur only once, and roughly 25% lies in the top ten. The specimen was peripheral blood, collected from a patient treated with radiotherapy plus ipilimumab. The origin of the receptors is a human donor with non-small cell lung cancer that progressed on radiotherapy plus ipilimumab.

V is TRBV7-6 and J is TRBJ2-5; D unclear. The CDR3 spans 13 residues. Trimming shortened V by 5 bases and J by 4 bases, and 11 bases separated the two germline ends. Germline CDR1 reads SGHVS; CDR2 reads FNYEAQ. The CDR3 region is CASSVYEVETQYF. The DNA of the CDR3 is TGTGCCAGCAGCGTCTATGAGGTAGAGACCCAGTACTTC.

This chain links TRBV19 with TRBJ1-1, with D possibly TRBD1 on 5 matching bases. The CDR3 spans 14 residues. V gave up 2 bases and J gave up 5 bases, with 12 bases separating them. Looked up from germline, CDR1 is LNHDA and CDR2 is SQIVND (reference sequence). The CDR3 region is CASSIQGAGTEAFF. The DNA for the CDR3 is TGTGCCAGTAGTATACAGGGAGCGGGGACTGAAGCTTTCTTT.

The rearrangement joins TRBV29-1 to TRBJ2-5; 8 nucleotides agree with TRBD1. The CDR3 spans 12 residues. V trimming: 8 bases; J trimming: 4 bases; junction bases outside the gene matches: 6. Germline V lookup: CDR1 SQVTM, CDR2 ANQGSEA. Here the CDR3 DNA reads TGCAGCTTAAGGACAGGGCCAGAGACCCAGTACTTC. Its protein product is CSLRTGPETQYF.

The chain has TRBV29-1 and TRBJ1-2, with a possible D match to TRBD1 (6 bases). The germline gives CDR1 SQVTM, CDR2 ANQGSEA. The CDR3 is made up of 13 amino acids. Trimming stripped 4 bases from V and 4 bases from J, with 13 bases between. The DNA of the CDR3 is TGCAGCGTTGGAGGGGGGAGAACCTATGGCTACACCTTC. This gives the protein CSVGGGRTYGYTF.

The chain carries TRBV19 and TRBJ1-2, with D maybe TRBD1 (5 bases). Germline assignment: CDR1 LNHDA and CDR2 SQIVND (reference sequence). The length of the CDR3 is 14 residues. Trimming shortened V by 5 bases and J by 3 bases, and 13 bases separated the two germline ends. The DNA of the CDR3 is TGTGCCAGTAGTCGTCTCGGGGGAGACTATGGCTACACCTTC. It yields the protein CASSRLGGDYGYTF. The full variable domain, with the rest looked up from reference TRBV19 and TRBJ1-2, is DGGITQSPKYLFRKEGQNVTLSCEQNLNHDAMYWYRQDPGQGLRLIYYSQIVNDFQKGDIAEGYSVSREKKESFPLTVTSAQKNPTAFYLCASSRLGGDYGYTFGSGTRLTVV.

As DNA, the CDR3 is TGTGCCAGCAGACTGCTAAGGATGAACACCGGGGAGCTGTTTTTT. Amino acids: CASRLLRMNTGELFF. This sequence joins TRBV5-6 and TRBJ2-2, with unresolved D. In germline, CDR1 is SGHDT, CDR2 YYEEEE. There are 15 residues in the CDR3. V was clipped by 5 bases and J by 1 base, with 12 bases between them. Drawing the rest from reference TRBV5-6 and TRBJ2-2, the complete variable domain is DAGVTQSPTHLIKTRGQQVTLRCSPKSGHDTVSWYQQALGQGPQFIFQYYEEEERQRGNFPDRFSGHQFPNYSSELNVNALLLGDSALYLCASRLLRMNTGELFFGEGSRLTVL.

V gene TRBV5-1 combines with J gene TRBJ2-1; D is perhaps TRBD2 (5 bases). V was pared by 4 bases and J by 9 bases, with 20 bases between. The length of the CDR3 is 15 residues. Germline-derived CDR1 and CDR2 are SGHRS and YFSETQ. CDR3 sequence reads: CASSRRLAGTGEQFF. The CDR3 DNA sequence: TGCGCCAGCAGCCGGAGGCTAGCAGGCACCGGTGAGCAGTTCTTC.

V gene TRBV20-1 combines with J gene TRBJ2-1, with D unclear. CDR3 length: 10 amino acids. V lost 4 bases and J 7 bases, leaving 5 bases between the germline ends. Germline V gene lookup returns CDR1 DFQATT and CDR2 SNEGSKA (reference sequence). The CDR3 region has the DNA TGCAGTGCTACCGGGAATGAGCAGTTCTTC. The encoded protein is CSATGNEQFF.

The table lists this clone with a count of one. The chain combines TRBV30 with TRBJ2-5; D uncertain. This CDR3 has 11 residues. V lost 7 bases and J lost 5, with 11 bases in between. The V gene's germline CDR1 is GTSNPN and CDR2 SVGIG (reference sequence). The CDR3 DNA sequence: TGTGCCTCCAAGGGTCGGGAGACCCAGTACTTC. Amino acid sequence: CASKGRETQYF.

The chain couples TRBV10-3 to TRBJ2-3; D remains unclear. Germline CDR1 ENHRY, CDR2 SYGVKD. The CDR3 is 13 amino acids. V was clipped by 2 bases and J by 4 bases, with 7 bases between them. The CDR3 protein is CAISEDIADTQYF. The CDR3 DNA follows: TGTGCCATCAGTGAGGACATTGCAGATACGCAGTATTTT.

DNA for the CDR3: TGTGCCAGCGGCCTAGGGGGACAGAATTACGAGCAGTACGTC. Residues: CASGLGGQNYEQYV. The rearrangement links TRBV28 to TRBJ2-7; 7 nucleotides line up with TRBD1. This CDR3 spans 14 amino acids. J lost 4 bases, V lost 8 bases, and 11 bases had no gene match. Germline loops: CDR1 MDHEN, CDR2 SYDVKM.

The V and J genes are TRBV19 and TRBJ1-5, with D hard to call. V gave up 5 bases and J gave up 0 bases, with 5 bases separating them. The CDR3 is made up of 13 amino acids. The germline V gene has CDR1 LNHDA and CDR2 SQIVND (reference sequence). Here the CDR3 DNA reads TGTGCCAGTAGTCTCAATAGCAATCAGCCCCAGCATTTT. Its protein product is CASSLNSNQPQHF.

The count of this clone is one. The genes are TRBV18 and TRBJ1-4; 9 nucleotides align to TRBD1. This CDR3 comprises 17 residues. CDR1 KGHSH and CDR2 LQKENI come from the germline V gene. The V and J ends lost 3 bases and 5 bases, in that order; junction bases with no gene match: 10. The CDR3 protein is CASSPSGRTGVNEKLFF. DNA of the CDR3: TGTGCCAGCTCACCTTCAGGTAGGACAGGGGTAAATGAAAAACTGTTTTTT.

CDR3 in amino acids: CASSPTGVGNTIYF. Written as DNA, the CDR3 is TGTGCCAGCAGCCCGACAGGGGTTGGAAACACCATATATTTT. The chain uses TRBV7-3 and TRBJ1-3; 8 bases are shared with TRBD1. The ends lost 5 bases at V and 3 bases at J; junction bases unmatched: 3. Per the germline V gene, CDR1 is SGHTA and CDR2 is FQGTGA. This CDR3 spans 14 amino acids.

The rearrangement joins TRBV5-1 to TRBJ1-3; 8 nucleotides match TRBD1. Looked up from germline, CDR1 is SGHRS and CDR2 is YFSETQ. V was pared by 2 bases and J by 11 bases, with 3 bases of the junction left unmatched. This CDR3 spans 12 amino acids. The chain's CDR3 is CASSLGQGPIYF. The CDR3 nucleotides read TGCGCCAGCAGCTTAGGACAGGGACCCATATATTTT.

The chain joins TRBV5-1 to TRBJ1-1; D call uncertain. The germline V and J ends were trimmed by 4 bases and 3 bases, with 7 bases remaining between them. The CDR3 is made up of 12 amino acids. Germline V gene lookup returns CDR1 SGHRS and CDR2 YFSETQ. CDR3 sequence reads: CASSPGDTEAFF. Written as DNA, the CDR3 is TGCGCCAGCAGCCCCGGGGACACTGAAGCTTTCTTT.

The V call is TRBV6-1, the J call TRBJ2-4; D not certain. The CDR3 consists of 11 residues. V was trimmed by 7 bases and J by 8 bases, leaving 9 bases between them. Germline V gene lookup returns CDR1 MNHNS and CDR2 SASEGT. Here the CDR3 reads CASNSWYIQYF. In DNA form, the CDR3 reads TGTGCCAGCAATTCCTGGTACATTCAGTACTTC.

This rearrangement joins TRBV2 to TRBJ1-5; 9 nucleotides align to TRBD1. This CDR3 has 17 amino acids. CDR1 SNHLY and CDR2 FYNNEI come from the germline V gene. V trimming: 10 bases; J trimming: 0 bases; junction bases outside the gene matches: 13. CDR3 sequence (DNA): TGTGCCACCGCGGACAGGGGATGGGATTATAGCAATCAGCCCCAGCATTTT. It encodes CATADRGWDYSNQPQHF.

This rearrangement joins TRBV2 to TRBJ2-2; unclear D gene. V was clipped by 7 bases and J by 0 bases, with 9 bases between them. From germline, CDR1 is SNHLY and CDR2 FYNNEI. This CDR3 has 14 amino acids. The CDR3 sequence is CASISLPNTGELFF. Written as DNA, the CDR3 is TGTGCCAGCATCTCCCTCCCGAACACCGGGGAGCTGTTTTTT. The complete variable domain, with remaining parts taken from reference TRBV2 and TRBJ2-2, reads EPEVTQTPSHQVTQMGQEVILRCVPISNHLYFYWYRQILGQKVEFLVSFYNNEISEKSEIFDDQFSVERPDGSNFTLKIRSTKLEDSAMYFCASISLPNTGELFFGEGSRLTVL.

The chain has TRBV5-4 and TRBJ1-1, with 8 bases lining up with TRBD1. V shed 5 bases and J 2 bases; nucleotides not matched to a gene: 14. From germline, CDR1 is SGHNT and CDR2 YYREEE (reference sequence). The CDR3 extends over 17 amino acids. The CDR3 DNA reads TGTGCCAGCAGTCCGGACCCCAGGGGGCTAAGTAACACTGAAGCTTTCTTT. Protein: CASSPDPRGLSNTEAFF.

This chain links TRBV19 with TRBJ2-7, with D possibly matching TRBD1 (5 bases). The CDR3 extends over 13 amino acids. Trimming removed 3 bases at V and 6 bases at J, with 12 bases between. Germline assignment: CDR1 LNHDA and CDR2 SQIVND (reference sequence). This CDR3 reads CASSMDGRVEQYF. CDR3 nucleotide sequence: TGTGCCAGTAGTATGGATGGCAGGGTCGAGCAGTACTTC. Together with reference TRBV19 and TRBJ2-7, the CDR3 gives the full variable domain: DGGITQSPKYLFRKEGQNVTLSCEQNLNHDAMYWYRQDPGQGLRLIYYSQIVNDFQKGDIAEGYSVSREKKESFPLTVTSAQKNPTAFYLCASSMDGRVEQYFGPGTRLTVT.

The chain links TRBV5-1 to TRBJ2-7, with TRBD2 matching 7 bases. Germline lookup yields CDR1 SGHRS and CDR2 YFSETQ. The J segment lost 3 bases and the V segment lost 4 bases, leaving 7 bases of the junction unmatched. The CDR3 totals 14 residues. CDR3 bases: TGCGCCAGCAGCGGGGGGGTCACAAACTACGAGCAGTACTTC. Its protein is CASSGGVTNYEQYF.

The CDR3 DNA is TGTGCCTGGAGTTTGGGACAGAGCAATCAGCCCCAGCATTTT. Translating gives CAWSLGQSNQPQHF. J is TRBJ1-5 and V is TRBV30; 7 bases are shared with TRBD1. The trim removed 2 bases at V and 1 base at J, leaving 2 bases unmatched. The CDR3 sequence is 14 residues long. Germline V gives CDR1 GTSNPN, CDR2 SVGIG (reference sequence).